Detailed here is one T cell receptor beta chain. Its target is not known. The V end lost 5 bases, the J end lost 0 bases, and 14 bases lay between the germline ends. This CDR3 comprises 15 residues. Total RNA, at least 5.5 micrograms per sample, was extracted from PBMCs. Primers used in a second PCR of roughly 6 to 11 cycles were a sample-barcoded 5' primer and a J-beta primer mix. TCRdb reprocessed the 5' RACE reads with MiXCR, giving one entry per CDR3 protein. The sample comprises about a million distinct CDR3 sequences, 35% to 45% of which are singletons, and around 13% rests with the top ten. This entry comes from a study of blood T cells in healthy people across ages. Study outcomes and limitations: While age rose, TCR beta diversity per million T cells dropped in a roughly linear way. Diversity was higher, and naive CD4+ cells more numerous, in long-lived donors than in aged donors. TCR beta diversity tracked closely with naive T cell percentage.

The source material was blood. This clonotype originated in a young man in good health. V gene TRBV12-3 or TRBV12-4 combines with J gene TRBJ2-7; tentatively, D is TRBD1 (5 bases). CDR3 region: CASSDHPDSSYEQYF. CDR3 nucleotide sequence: TGTGCCAGCAGTGACCACCCCGACAGCTCCTACGAGCAGTACTTC.